The entry below gives a single T cell receptor (beta chain) sequence along with its context. This clone was observed once. The clone's antigen remains unknown. No clone much larger than this one lies a single base away; base qualities are absent. Library construction relied on the immunoSEQ multiplex PCR assay. For the multiplex PCR, a mixture combining 60 forward primers for TCR Vbeta segments and 13 reverse primers for TCR Jbeta segments was used. The CDR3 region of rearranged TCR beta genes was amplified from genomic DNA by a multiplex PCR assay. Amplified TCR beta libraries were sequenced as 87-base-pair reads on the Illumina HiSeq System. The authors' pipeline ran thus. In a later analysis, tens of millions of unique TCR beta chains were counted across the approximately 670 repertoires, and roughly 11 million of these chains were shared by at least two donors. Raw reads were error-corrected and collapsed into unique sequences by a nearest-neighbor algorithm in which closely related sequences were merged to remove PCR and sequencing errors. Alignment of CDR3 sequences to IMGT reference sequences was used to assign V, D and J gene segments. For a sequence to be retained, a match of at least six nucleotides was required to both a V gene segment and a J gene segment. A rearrangement was called productive if the CDR3 had no stop codons and remained in frame with V and J, and every other rearrangement was called non-productive. Following IMGT convention, CDR3 was defined as the stretch from the second conserved V-encoded cysteine to the conserved J-encoded phenylalanine. In an earlier analysis of more than 550 of the donors, sequences lacking an unambiguous match to a single V gene segment were excluded. An earlier analysis of over 450 of the donors classified V segments as functional when productive rearrangements were above 56.7% and as segregating when the standard deviation between donors was above 5%. To diagnose cytomegalovirus status from the catalog of TCR beta chain sequences, a statistical classification framework was built. V and J gene assignment, in a later analysis, came from comparing TCR nucleotide sequences with IMGT/GENE-DB human TR gene sequences. The TCRdist pipeline was used in a later analysis to assign CDR3 sequences and most-parsimonious VDJ recombination scenarios. In a later analysis, each TCR beta chain was defined by its CDR3 amino acid sequence together with its V-gene family, and reads lacking a unique V-gene family were excluded. To address suspected cross-contamination and a sequencing artifact, a later analysis removed 450 to 700 highly shared, low-generation-probability nucleotide sequences. A later analysis calculated a clonal expansion index for each public chain from normalized within-repertoire ranks of inferred template counts. In a later analysis, generation probabilities were computed using a VDJ recombination model fitted to out-of-frame rearrangements, and the results were checked against IGoR. A later analysis scored TCR-TCR, TCR-HLA and TCR-CMV co-occurrence with hypergeometric tests, applying a repertoire-size bias correction to TCR pairs. To estimate false discovery rates, a later analysis permuted the HLA or CMV assignments 20 times. In a later analysis, co-occurring TCRs were grouped using DBSCAN, and TCRdist sequence similarity was added for clustering within HLA-allele-positive subsets. Repertoires with fewer than 30,000 or more than 120,000 public chains were left out of co-occurrence clustering, as were roughly five repertoires with anomalous nucleotide sharing. Sourced from immuneACCESS, this table was stored by TCRdb with only in-frame sequences that have V and J called. A share of the clones is absent; for the studies checked, an unresolved V gene accounts for under half, and the remainder has no known explanation. V and J calls plus clone size are reproduced from that table; the DNA served to infer D and trimming. This sample lists a few hundred thousand clones; 77% were detected once. The top ten clonotypes cover roughly 2.5% of the sample.

The cohort was made up of approximately 700 healthy bone marrow donors. All cohort members were sampled while nominally healthy, although unrecorded immune exposures were likely present. The donor was CMV seropositive and was included in the group of 250 to 300 seropositive cohort members. Each donor provided a peripheral blood sample, and peripheral blood mononuclear cells were used for TCR beta sequencing. The Qiagen DNeasy Blood Extraction Kit was used to extract genomic DNA from the blood cell samples. The source of the sample is a study of cytomegalovirus exposure and HLA in healthy donors (dated by TCRdb to 2017 to 2019). The study in broad terms: An earlier analysis of 587 of the donors reported over 250 Gb of sequence data and 117 million unique TCR beta sequences obtained from 180 million or so T cells. Donor age, sex, ethnicity and CMV serostatus were collected together with the repertoire data. Typing coverage differed by locus: A, B, C, DRB1 and DQB1 were typed in about 629-640 donors, DQA1 in about 510, DPA1 in nearly 610, and DPB1 in about 450. An early release covering roughly 580 HLA-typed donors comprised about 300 gigabases of sequencing data and around 85 million unique TCR sequences. The study aimed to test whether cataloging public T cell receptors could reveal signatures of past pathogen exposure. To predict cytomegalovirus infection status, the study combined high-throughput TCR immunosequencing, statistical association of individual TCRs with disease status, and machine learning. Across around 400 genotyped donors of the cohort, an average of about 240,000 unique TCR beta nucleotide sequences per donor were sequenced, and roughly 20% of those sequences were non-productive. Genome-wide SNP genotypes for about three fifths of the roughly 670 donors were used in a later genetic analysis, which treated that subset as a discovery cohort. A later analysis re-analyzed previously published TCR beta repertoires from 650 to 800 donors and added high-resolution HLA genotyping to study TCR occurrence patterns. The T cell repertoires of 700 or so subjects were profiled by immunosequencing and related to cytomegalovirus serostatus. In an earlier analysis of 587 of the donors, high-throughput TCR beta sequencing was used to judge whether each TCR beta V gene segment behaved as functional or pseudogenic. Several DR-DQ haplotypes were treated as single units for association and clustering because of strong linkage in the cohort. HLA typing included class I and class II loci at four-digit resolution. In addition to the first cohort of 650 to 750 subjects, a separate validation cohort of 120 different subjects was used. Among the roughly 400 genotyped donors, around 81% belonged to the genetic ancestry cluster associated with self-reported Caucasian donors. Rather than using new phenotypic data, the later analysis identified candidate immune exposures from TCR beta sequences and from how often those sequences occurred across donors. All discovery cohort repertoires had been generated on a single sequencing platform.

The study at large found these results: A total of 164 TCR beta chains were listed by the study as associated with cytomegalovirus. Strong co-occurrence of HLA alleles, especially DR and DQ, made assigning TCR associations to individual alleles difficult. Cytomegalovirus status was reported to be diagnosed by the classifier with high specificity and sensitivity in both the original and validation cohorts. A cluster of highly shared sequence variants was judged likely to be a technical artifact of the sequencing pipeline. In a later genetic analysis, fewer N-insertions in productive TCRs were reported among donors in an Asian-associated ancestry cluster than the roughly 710-donor mean. In a later analysis, HLA-associated TCR beta chains showed more clonal expansion and lower generation probabilities than non-associated chains that were equally common. An earlier analysis of around 500 of the donors showed that most TCR beta V segments appeared in productive rearrangements either about 87% or about 30% of the time, which broadly matched IMGT annotations. Because counts were too low, approximately 15 rarely observed V segments, including chromosome 9 orphons, were excluded from the earlier analysis of some 540 of the donors. In a later analysis, most CMV-associated TCR beta chains were found to appear HLA-restricted, with HLA associations seemingly driven largely by CMV exposure. A further reported finding was that TCR beta sequences accurately predicted the HLA-A and HLA-B alleles for most subjects in the first cohort. Correlated functional status among segregating V segments might be attributable to linkage disequilibrium, but an unknown experimental factor could not be ruled out. Because HLA typing was missing for some donors at each locus, association tests included only the typed subset. An association between a missense DCLRE1C variant and V-gene and J-gene trimming of TCR beta chains was found in a later genetic analysis and replicated in an independent cohort. The only immune exposure information available for the cohort was CMV serostatus. A few of the identified cytomegalovirus-associated TCR beta chains were confirmed in vitro to be specific for cytomegalovirus antigens. This cohort had only TCR beta chains sequenced, and the lack of alpha or paired-chain data limited which features could be detected. Presence/absence analyses assumed roughly uniform sequencing depth across donors, an assumption that may not hold. Most TCR sequences were observed very rarely across donors, whereas some public TCRs were present in many individuals. In a later analysis, several top co-occurrence clusters were reported to appear linked to parvovirus B19, influenza, CMV and Epstein-Barr virus. The authors suggested that the approach could potentially be generalized to other disease states and immunological phenotypes. Some IMGT-functional V segments, including TRBV6-2 and TRBV6-3, could not be distinguished by the 87-base-pair reads and were therefore excluded. Specific HLA alleles were associated with 15,000 to 20,000 TCR beta sequences at a false discovery rate of 0.05 in a later analysis. In a later analysis, TCR association rates were found to vary across HLA loci, with the most associated TCRs seen for DRB1 alleles and the fewest for HLA-C alleles.

Compared with germline, V lacks 6 bases and J lacks 7 bases; bases without a gene match: 8. Counted from cysteine to phenylalanine, this CDR3 has 14 amino acids. Only the CDR3 region is kept as DNA, spanning 42 bases read in frame from base 1. CDR1 MDHEN and CDR2 SYDVKM are derived from the germline V gene. Recombination connected TRBV28 to TRBJ1-5; a stretch of 8 junction bases matches TRBD1. The sequencing sample was made of PBMCs. This receptor was identified in a woman in her sixties or seventies in good health and CMV-seropositive. The nucleotides read TGTGCCAGCAGGACCCAGGGGGCGGGACAGCCCCAGCATTTT. Its product reads: CASRTQGAGQPQHF.